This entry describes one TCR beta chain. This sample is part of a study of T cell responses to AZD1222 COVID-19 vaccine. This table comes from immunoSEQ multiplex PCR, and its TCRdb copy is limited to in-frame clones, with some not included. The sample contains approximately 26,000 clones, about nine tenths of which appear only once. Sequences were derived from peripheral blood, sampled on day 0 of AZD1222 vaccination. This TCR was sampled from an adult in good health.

The DNA of the CDR3 is TGTGCCAGCAGCCCGGCAAGCACAGATACGCAGTATTTT. Amino acid sequence: CASSPASTDTQYF. The rearrangement links TRBV5-4 to TRBJ2-3, with unresolved D. Per the germline V gene, CDR1 is SGHNT and CDR2 is YYREEE (reference sequence). V was shortened by 4 bases and J by 0 bases, with 6 bases between the two germline ends. CDR3 length: 13 residues.